These 7 T cell receptor beta chains came from one sample sequenced in a study of blood T cell repertoires in COVID-19. TCRdb's copy holds only in-frame clones and misses some; the assay was immunoSEQ multiplex PCR. The data contain roughly 170,000 clones, approximately 85% of them singletons. Specimen: peripheral blood. Every receptor here comes from a man between 60 and 70 years old who had recovered from COVID-19.

The genes are TRBV14 and TRBJ1-1; D is unresolved. The CDR3 sequence is 14 residues long. The germline V and J ends were trimmed by 4 bases and 6 bases, with 15 bases remaining between them. Germline CDR1 is SGHDN and CDR2 is FVKESK. The CDR3 sequence is CASSPRRSSPEAFF. CDR3 DNA: TGTGCCAGCAGCCCCCGGCGGAGTTCCCCTGAAGCTTTCTTT.

With regard to this clone: One junction end does not reproduce the germline sequence, and a read error may be involved. The J gene is TRBJ2-2, the V gene TRBV7-7; 10 nucleotides match TRBD1. The CDR3 consists of 17 residues. The germline V gene has CDR1 SSHAT and CDR2 FNYEAQ (reference sequence). As DNA, the CDR3 is TGTGCTAGCAGCTTAGTCGTTGGGACAGGGGCGGCCGGGGAGCTGTTTTTT. Translated, it gives CASSLVVGTGAAGELFF.

This clone was counted a single time. This rearrangement joins TRBV2 to TRBJ2-5, with a tentative D call TRBD2 (6 bases). Germline CDR1 and CDR2: SNHLY and FYNNEI. The CDR3 extends over 13 amino acids. The ends were cut back, 4 bases at V and 3 bases at J, with 9 bases in the middle. The CDR3 region is CASSAAGKETQYF. The CDR3 DNA follows: TGTGCCAGCAGTGCCGCGGGAAAAGAGACCCAGTACTTC. Looking up the rest from reference TRBV2 and TRBJ2-5 gives the full variable domain: EPEVTQTPSHQVTQMGQEVILRCVPISNHLYFYWYRQILGQKVEFLVSFYNNEISEKSEIFDDQFSVERPDGSNFTLKIRSTKLEDSAMYFCASSAAGKETQYFGPGTRLLVL.

In its sample, this clone was seen a few times. This chain links TRBV28 with TRBJ2-5; tentative D call: TRBD2 (6 bases). The CDR3 is 14 amino acids. Trimming stripped 8 bases from V and 2 bases from J, with 15 bases between. In germline, CDR1 is MDHEN, CDR2 SYDVKM. The CDR3 is CASFPGGGQETQYF. The CDR3 nucleotides read TGTGCCAGCTTCCCGGGTGGGGGGCAAGAGACCCAGTACTTC.

This chain joins TRBV9 and TRBJ1-1; D is ambiguous. Trimming cost V 0 bases and J 0 bases, with 6 bases left between them. Germline CDR1 is SGDLS and CDR2 is YYNGEE. The CDR3 loop spans 14 amino acids. The chain's CDR3 is CASSVDSMNTEAFF. The CDR3 nucleotides are TGTGCCAGCAGCGTAGATTCCATGAACACTGAAGCTTTCTTT.

This chain joins TRBV14 and TRBJ2-5; 8 positions match TRBD1. Germline CDR1 reads SGHDN; CDR2 reads FVKESK. Losses at the gene ends were 4 bases for V and 7 bases for J; bases not matched to a gene: 5. This CDR3 has 13 residues. The DNA of the CDR3 is TGTGCCAGCAGCCGCAGGGGGCTTGGGACCCAGTACTTC. It yields the protein CASSRRGLGTQYF.

The chain has TRBV5-5 and TRBJ2-2; TRBD1 agrees at 7 bases. CDR1 is SGHKS, CDR2 YYEKEE, per germline (reference sequence). The CDR3 extends over 15 amino acids. With 5 bases clipped from V and 5 bases from J, the junction kept 9 bases outside the gene matches. DNA of the CDR3: TGTGCCAGCAGGTCGACAGGGATATGGACCGGGGAGCTGTTTTTT. Its protein is CASRSTGIWTGELFF.